The 25 T cell receptor beta chains listed next were all sequenced from one sample in a study of control samples from healthy donors and cancer patients. Sequencing was performed with immunoSEQ multiplex PCR; in TCRdb, only in-frame clones are kept and a portion is missing. Of about 55,000 clones listed, around 90% were seen once; the top ten hold about 3.5%. The specimen sequenced was blood. Source of these receptors: a man aged 50-60 years in good health.

V is TRBV28 and J is TRBJ1-5; D ambiguous. Germline assignment: CDR1 MDHEN and CDR2 SYDVKM. V was trimmed by 8 bases and J by 3 bases, leaving 8 bases between them. This CDR3 region has 12 residues. CDR3: CASHVNNQPQHF. The CDR3 DNA reads as TGTGCCAGCCACGTAAACAATCAGCCCCAGCATTTT.

The chain couples TRBV5-8 to TRBJ2-7; D unclear. V lost 2 bases and J lost 3, with 15 bases in between. The CDR3 extends over 15 amino acids. From germline, CDR1 is SGHTS and CDR2 YDEGEE. CDR3 loop: CASSLPKGFNYEQYF. DNA of the CDR3: TGTGCCAGCAGCTTACCCAAGGGATTTAACTACGAGCAGTACTTC.

The chain is built from TRBV12-5 and TRBJ2-1; D not resolved. Germline CDR1 is LGHNT and CDR2 is FRNRAP. The V and J ends lost 9 bases and 0 bases respectively, with 6 bases between them. The CDR3 covers 12 residues. The CDR3 reads CASSVSYNEQFF. CDR3 coding DNA: TGTGCTAGCTCGGTCTCCTACAATGAGCAGTTCTTC.

The gene calls are TRBV7-9 and TRBJ1-6; TRBD1 might be the D (5 bases). The CDR3 runs 15 residues. Germline V gives CDR1 SEHNR, CDR2 FQNEAQ (reference sequence). V shed 2 bases and J shed 9 bases, with 14 bases lying between them. DNA of the CDR3: TGTGCCAGCAGCTTAACCCCAGACGGGGGTTCACCCCTCCACTTT. Encoded protein: CASSLTPDGGSPLHF. Drawing the rest from reference TRBV7-9 and TRBJ1-6, the complete variable domain is DTGVSQNPRHKITKRGQNVTFRCDPISEHNRLYWYRQTLGQGPEFLTYFQNEAQLEKSRLLSDRFSAERPKGSFSTLEIQRTEQGDSAMYLCASSLTPDGGSPLHFGNGTRLTVT.

The chain recombines TRBV6-1 with TRBJ1-1, with D uncertain. The CDR3 is made up of 12 amino acids. The V gene lost 2 bases and the J gene lost 7 bases, with 8 bases spanning the gap. CDR1 is MNHNS, CDR2 SASEGT, per germline. This chain's CDR3 is CASSELPGEAFF. The CDR3 DNA sequence: TGTGCCAGCAGTGAACTCCCAGGTGAAGCTTTCTTT.

This chain joins TRBV10-3 and TRBJ1-1; D is perhaps TRBD1 (5 bases). Trimming removed 2 bases from V and 1 base from J, with 8 bases in between. Germline V gene data show CDR1 as ENHRY and CDR2 as SYGVKD. The CDR3 contains 14 residues. CDR3 sequence: CAISEGGTNTEAFF. For the CDR3, the DNA is TGTGCCATCAGTGAGGGAGGGACGAACACTGAAGCTTTCTTT.

The gene calls are TRBV9 and TRBJ1-4; D gene uncertain. Per the germline V gene, CDR1 is SGDLS and CDR2 is YYNGEE. The CDR3 runs to 14 residues. The V and J ends lost 0 bases and 3 bases respectively, with 6 bases between them. The CDR3 nucleotides are TGTGCCAGCAGCGTAGCAGGATCTAATGAAAAACTGTTTTTT. Encoded protein: CASSVAGSNEKLFF.

The chain links TRBV11-3 to TRBJ1-3, with D perhaps TRBD1 (6 bases). The CDR3 contains 15 residues. V gave up 5 bases and J gave up 3 bases, with 14 bases separating them. Per the germline V gene, CDR1 is SGHNT and CDR2 is YENEEA. This CDR3 is CASSEGGRFGNTIYF. The DNA for the CDR3 is TGTGCCAGCAGCGAGGGGGGGCGATTTGGAAACACCATATATTTT.

J is TRBJ1-2 and V is TRBV10-3, with TRBD1 as a possible D gene (6 bases). From germline, CDR1 is ENHRY and CDR2 SYGVKD. V was pared by 6 bases and J by 7 bases, with 18 bases between. The CDR3 totals 14 residues. In nucleotides, the CDR3 is TGTGCCATCAGATCGGCCCAGGGGCCCCTTGGCTACACCTTC. Translating gives CAIRSAQGPLGYTF.

This clone was detected a few times. The chain employs TRBV10-3 and TRBJ2-5; no reliable D call. CDR1 is ENHRY and CDR2 is SYGVKD in the germline V gene. The ends were cut back, 7 bases at V and 1 base at J, with 7 bases in the middle. This CDR3 region has 12 residues. The CDR3: CAITNPQETQYF. Written as DNA, the CDR3 is TGTGCCATCACAAACCCCCAAGAGACCCAGTACTTC.

The rearrangement uses TRBV6-5 and TRBJ1-4; 7 nucleotides line up with TRBD1. V shed 7 bases, J shed 6 bases, and the junction held 2 bases outside the gene matches. CDR1 and CDR2 (germline): MNHEY, SVGAGI. CDR3 length: 12 residues. The DNA for the CDR3 is TGTGCCAGCACCGGGACAGATGAAAAACTGTTTTTT. Translating it yields CASTGTDEKLFF.

The V gene is TRBV27, the J gene TRBJ2-2; TRBD2 matches at 10 bases. The CDR3 has 14 amino acids. Per the germline V gene, CDR1 is MNHEY and CDR2 is SMNVEV (reference sequence). The ends lost 9 bases at V and 1 base at J; junction bases unmatched: 2. CDR3 nucleotide sequence: TGTGCCAGTAGACTAGCGGGGAACACCGGGGAGCTGTTTTTT. The encoded protein is CASRLAGNTGELFF.

A note on this clone: One end of the junction does not line up with germline, which may come from a read error. V is TRBV27 and J is TRBJ2-3, with D perhaps TRBD2 (6 bases). Germline V lookup: CDR1 MNHEY, CDR2 SMNVEV (reference sequence). The CDR3 has 14 residues. CDR3: CASSFTGSIDTQYF. The CDR3 DNA reads as TGTGCCAGCAGTTTTACCGGGAGCATAGATACGCAGTATTTT.

This sequence joins TRBV30 and TRBJ1-3; D remains ambiguous. Germline V CDR1 and CDR2: GTSNPN, SVGIG (reference sequence). V was clipped by 2 bases and J by 2 bases, with 16 bases between them. CDR3 length equals 16 residues. CDR3 coding DNA: TGTGCCTGGAGTTTTCCTGAGGGCCGTCCTGGAAACACCATATATTTT. Its translation is CAWSFPEGRPGNTIYF.

The V call is TRBV19, the J call TRBJ1-2; D is undetermined. This CDR3 has 15 amino acids. Germline lookup yields CDR1 LNHDA and CDR2 SQIVND (reference sequence). The V end was cut by 5 bases, the J end by 2 bases, with 15 bases between. The CDR3 loop reads CASSGTQYPNYGYTF. The DNA for the CDR3 is TGTGCCAGTAGTGGAACTCAATACCCAAACTATGGCTACACCTTC.

This chain uses TRBV29-1 with TRBJ2-3; 8 bases align to TRBD2. This CDR3 comprises 17 residues. Germline lookup yields CDR1 SQVTM and CDR2 ANQGSEA. Trimming cost V 6 bases and J 0 bases; bases outside gene matches: 14. The CDR3 coding sequence is TGCAGCGTGAGAGGATTGTCCGCTAGCGGGAGCACAGATACGCAGTATTTT. Its translation is CSVRGLSASGSTDTQYF.

The rearrangement uses TRBV5-1 and TRBJ2-2; D uncertain. CDR1 and CDR2 (germline): SGHRS, YFSETQ. CDR3 size: 14 residues. Trimming removed 2 bases at V and 0 bases at J, with 5 bases between. For the CDR3, the DNA is TGCGCCAGCAGCTTCACAGCGAACACCGGGGAGCTGTTTTTT. It encodes CASSFTANTGELFF.

The chain recombines TRBV30 with TRBJ1-2; D gene uncertain. The V end was cut by 0 bases, the J end by 8 bases, with 10 bases between. CDR1 GTSNPN and CDR2 SVGIG come from the germline V gene (reference sequence). The CDR3 spans 12 residues. CDR3 loop: CAWSVGTVGYTF. The CDR3 DNA reads as TGTGCCTGGAGTGTAGGTACGGTGGGCTACACCTTC.

CDR3 nucleotide sequence: TGTGCCAGTGGACAGGGGGCTAACTATGGCTACACCTTC. Its protein product is CASGQGANYGYTF. This chain links TRBV28 with TRBJ1-2; 10 bases align to TRBD1. This CDR3 is built from 13 residues. The ends lost 9 bases at V and 0 bases at J; junction bases unmatched: 1. The V gene's germline CDR1 is MDHEN and CDR2 SYDVKM.

This clone was seen only once. The chain links TRBV6-2 or TRBV6-3 to TRBJ1-5; D unresolved. From germline, CDR1 is MNHEY and CDR2 SVGEGT. Deletions cut 3 bases from V and 0 bases from J, with 3 bases between. CDR3 size: 13 residues. CDR3 loop: CASSYLSNQPQHF. In nucleotides, the CDR3 is TGTGCCAGCAGTTATCTTAGCAATCAGCCCCAGCATTTT.

The V call is TRBV21-1, the J call TRBJ1-2; the table's TRBD1 call for D was not verified on the DNA. TRBV21-1 is given as a pseudogene. There are 14 residues in the CDR3. DNA of the CDR3: TGTGCCAGCAGCAGTCCGCAGGGGACCTATGGCTACACCTTC. It specifies CASSSPQGTYGYTF.

V and J are TRBV27 and TRBJ1-5; no definite D call. Per the germline V gene, CDR1 is MNHEY and CDR2 is SMNVEV (reference sequence). This CDR3 has 15 amino acids. The germline V and J ends were trimmed by 2 bases and 9 bases, with 17 bases remaining between them. The CDR3 region has the DNA TGTGCCAGCAGTTTAGGTCTCCCCGGGGATGGGCCCCAGCATTTT. Translation: CASSLGLPGDGPQHF.

The V and J genes are TRBV5-1 and TRBJ2-3, with D hard to call. The germline V gene has CDR1 SGHRS and CDR2 YFSETQ. There are 13 residues in the CDR3. Trimming left V 0 bases short and J 5 bases short, with 7 bases between. CDR3 nucleotides: TGCGCCAGCAGCTTGGACACGGGAGATACGCAGTATTTT. It is translated as CASSLDTGDTQYF.

This sequence joins TRBV28 and TRBJ2-7; 7 positions match TRBD2. Germline assignment: CDR1 MDHEN and CDR2 SYDVKM. V lost 5 bases and J lost 1; bases outside the gene matches: 11. The CDR3 is 16 amino acids. CDR3 bases: TGTGCCAGCAGTCCGCGGGGGATTTCCCGATCCTACGAGCAGTACTTC. This sequence encodes CASSPRGISRSYEQYF.

This sequence joins TRBV7-2 and TRBJ2-5, with D perhaps TRBD1 (6 bases). Germline CDR1 reads SGHTA; CDR2 reads FQGNSA. The CDR3 is made up of 15 amino acids. V was shortened by 4 bases and J by 5 bases, with 17 bases between the two germline ends. CDR3 in amino acids: CASSYGGQIGETQYF. DNA of the CDR3: TGTGCCAGCAGCTACGGAGGACAGATAGGGGAGACCCAGTACTTC.